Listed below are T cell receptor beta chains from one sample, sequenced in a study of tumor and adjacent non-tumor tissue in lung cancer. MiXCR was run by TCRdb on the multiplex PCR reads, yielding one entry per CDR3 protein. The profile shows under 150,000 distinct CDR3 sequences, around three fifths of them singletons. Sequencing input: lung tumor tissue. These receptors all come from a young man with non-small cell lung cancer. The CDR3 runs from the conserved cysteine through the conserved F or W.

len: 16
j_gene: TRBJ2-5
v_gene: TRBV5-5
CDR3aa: CASSLRVRGLMETQYF

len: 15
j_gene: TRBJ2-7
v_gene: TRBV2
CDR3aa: CASSRDRRLSYEQYF

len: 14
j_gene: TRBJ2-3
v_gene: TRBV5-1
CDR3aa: CASVRGQGTDTQYF

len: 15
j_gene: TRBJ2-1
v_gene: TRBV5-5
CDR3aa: CASSAGQGVWNEQFF

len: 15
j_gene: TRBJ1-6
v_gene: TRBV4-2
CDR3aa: CASNQDLGDESPLHF

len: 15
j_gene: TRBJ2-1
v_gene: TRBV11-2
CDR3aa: CASSAGTESYNEQFF

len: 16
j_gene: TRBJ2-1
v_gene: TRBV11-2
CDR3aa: CGSSNIGASGRDEQFF

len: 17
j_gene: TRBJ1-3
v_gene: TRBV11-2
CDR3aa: CASSLVAGQISRNTIYF

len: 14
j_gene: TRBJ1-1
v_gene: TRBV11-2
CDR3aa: CASSPRTGGTEAFF

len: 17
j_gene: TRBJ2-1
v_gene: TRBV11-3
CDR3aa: CASSLGFRGRVGNEQFF

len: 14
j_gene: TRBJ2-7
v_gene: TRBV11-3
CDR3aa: CASSLVPGGYEQYF

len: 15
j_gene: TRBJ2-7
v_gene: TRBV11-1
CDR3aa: CASSLESTGTREHYF

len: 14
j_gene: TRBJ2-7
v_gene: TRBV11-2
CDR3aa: CASSLSGAVSEQYF

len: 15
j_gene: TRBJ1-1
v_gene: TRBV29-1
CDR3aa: CSVLGVGGVNTGAFF

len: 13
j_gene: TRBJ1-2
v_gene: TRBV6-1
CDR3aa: CAKREGTFYGYTF

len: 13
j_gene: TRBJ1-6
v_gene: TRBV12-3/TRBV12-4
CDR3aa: CVSSWDDNSPLHF

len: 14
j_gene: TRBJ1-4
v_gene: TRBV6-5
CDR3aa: CASRFRHDNEKLFF

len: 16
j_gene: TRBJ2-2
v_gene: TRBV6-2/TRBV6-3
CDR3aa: CASSPLRLTRLGELFF

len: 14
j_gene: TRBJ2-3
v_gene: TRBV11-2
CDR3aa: CDSSPRVMADTQYF

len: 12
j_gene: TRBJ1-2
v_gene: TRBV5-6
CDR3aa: CASSLDDYGYTF

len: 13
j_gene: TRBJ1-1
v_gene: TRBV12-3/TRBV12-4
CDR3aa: CASSSRRSTEAFF

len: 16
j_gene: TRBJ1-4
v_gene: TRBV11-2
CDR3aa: CASSRTGGTRNEKLFF

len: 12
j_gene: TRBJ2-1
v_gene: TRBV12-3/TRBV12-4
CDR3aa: CPSRKLAGEQFF

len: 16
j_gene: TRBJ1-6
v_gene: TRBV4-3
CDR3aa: CASSALGGTGLVPLHF

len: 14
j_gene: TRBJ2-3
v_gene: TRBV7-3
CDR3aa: CASSMRDPTDTQYF

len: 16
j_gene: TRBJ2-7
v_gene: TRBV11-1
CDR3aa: CGSSFPGGTGGEEHYF

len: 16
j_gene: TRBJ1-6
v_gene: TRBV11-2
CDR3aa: CASSLTGRVGNSPLHF

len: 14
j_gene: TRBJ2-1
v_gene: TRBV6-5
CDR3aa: CASMLLGGYNEHFF

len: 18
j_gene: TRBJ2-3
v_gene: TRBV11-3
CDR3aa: CASSLRRDLAGSTYTQYF

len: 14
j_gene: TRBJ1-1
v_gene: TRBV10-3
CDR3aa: CAIRDRGAGAEAFF

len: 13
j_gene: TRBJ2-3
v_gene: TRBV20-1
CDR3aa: CSAFQDRTYTQYF

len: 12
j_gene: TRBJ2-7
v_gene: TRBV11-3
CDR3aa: CTSSNPIAEQYF

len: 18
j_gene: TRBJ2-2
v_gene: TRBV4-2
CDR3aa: CASSHPPSGPGGTGELFF

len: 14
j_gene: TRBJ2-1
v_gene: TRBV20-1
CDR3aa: CSASARLGHNEQFF

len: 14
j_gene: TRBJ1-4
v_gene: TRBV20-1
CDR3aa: CSARGPQRPEKLFF

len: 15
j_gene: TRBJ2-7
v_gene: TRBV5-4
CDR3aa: CASRAGGASSYEQYF

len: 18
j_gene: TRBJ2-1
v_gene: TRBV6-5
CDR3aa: CASSYFLPELAGGHERFF